The 11 T cell receptor beta chains given below trace back to one sample, sequenced in a study of beta chain features in type 1 diabetes. Of the isolated RNA, all was reverse transcribed, and so the sequenced material was expressed TCRB transcripts. Sequenced by immunoSEQ multiplex PCR; TCRdb stores in-frame clones only, minus some. Of roughly 450,000 clones listed, 11% to 15% are singletons. The sample was naive CD4+ T cells from blood. These receptors were collected from a man aged 25-45 years in good health.

This clone was detected only a few times. The CDR3 sequence: CASSRTGRAQYF. As DNA, the CDR3 is TGTGCCAGCAGCCGGACAGGTCGAGCCCAGTACTTC. The chain recombines TRBV7-6 with TRBJ2-5; TRBD1 matches at 7 bases. The CDR3 contains 12 residues. CDR1 is SGHVS, CDR2 FNYEAQ, per germline. The V and J ends lost 5 bases and 9 bases, in that order; junction bases with no gene match: 6.

This clone was seen only a few times. V gene TRBV30 combines with J gene TRBJ1-2, with a weak D call TRBD1 (6 bases). V was trimmed by 5 bases and J by 3 bases, leaving 13 bases between them. Germline CDR1 reads GTSNPN; CDR2 reads SVGIG (reference sequence). There are 13 residues in the CDR3. CDR3: CAWGVSGDYGYTF. Written as DNA, the CDR3 is TGTGCCTGGGGCGTTTCAGGGGACTATGGCTACACCTTC.

The table lists this clone with a count of one. The chain employs TRBV7-3 and TRBJ2-3; possibly TRBD1 for D (5 bases). The CDR3 has 14 residues. V lost 4 bases and J 3 bases, leaving 11 bases between the germline ends. Germline V gene lookup returns CDR1 SGHTA and CDR2 FQGTGA. The CDR3 DNA sequence: TGTGCCAGCAGCTCCAATCCAGGGACAGATACGCAGTATTTT. As protein: CASSSNPGTDTQYF.

As DNA, the CDR3 is TGTGCCAGCAGTACTAGCGGTTACACAGATACGCAGTATTTT. The encoded protein is CASSTSGYTDTQYF. The chain is built from TRBV6-5 and TRBJ2-3, with 8 bases matching TRBD2. The V gene's germline CDR1 is MNHEY and CDR2 SVGAGI. V was clipped by 5 bases and J by 2 bases; unmatched bases: 3. The CDR3 is 14 residues long.

This clone was counted a few times. The chain carries TRBV10-3 and TRBJ2-3, with D tentatively TRBD2 (5 bases). This CDR3 is built from 14 residues. Germline CDR1 is ENHRY and CDR2 is SYGVKD. Trimming took 4 bases from V and 1 from J, leaving 9 bases between them. The CDR3 sequence is CAISGAERTDTQYF. The CDR3 nucleotides read TGTGCCATCAGTGGAGCGGAGCGCACAGATACGCAGTATTTT.

This clone has more than one count but fewer than ten. The identical CDR3 is also encoded by other nucleotide sequences in the sample. CDR3 protein: CASSRTQETQYF. The CDR3 region has the DNA TGCGCCAGCAGCCGGACCCAAGAGACCCAGTACTTC. The V and J genes are TRBV5-1 and TRBJ2-5; D is unclear. The CDR3 has 12 amino acids. Deletions cut 4 bases from V and 1 base from J, with 5 bases between. Germline V gene sequence: CDR1 SGHRS, CDR2 YFSETQ.

The gene calls are TRBV30 and TRBJ1-5; unclear D gene. V was cut by 1 base and J by 9 bases, with 13 bases left in between. This CDR3 has 13 amino acids. The germline gives CDR1 GTSNPN, CDR2 SVGIG (reference sequence). CDR3 DNA sequence: TGTGCCTGGAGTGATTTACGATCATCGCCCCAGCATTTT. The encoded protein is CAWSDLRSSPQHF.

This clone was seen at least ten times. In the same sample, other DNA sequences code for this CDR3. This rearrangement joins TRBV9 to TRBJ2-5; D gene ambiguous. Trimming took off 0 bases at V and 1 base at J, with 4 bases between the two ends. CDR1 SGDLS and CDR2 YYNGEE come from the germline V gene. This CDR3 is built from 13 residues. The CDR3: CASSVGTQETQYF. Written as DNA, the CDR3 is TGTGCCAGCAGCGTAGGTACCCAAGAGACCCAGTACTTC.

The CDR3 DNA reads TGTGCCAGCAGTTTAAGTTTCACTAATGAAAAACTGTTTTTT. This gives the protein CASSLSFTNEKLFF. V gene TRBV27 combines with J gene TRBJ1-4; D remains unclear. Trimming stripped 2 bases from V and 2 bases from J, with 6 bases between. Germline V gene sequence: CDR1 MNHEY, CDR2 SMNVEV (reference sequence). The CDR3 has 14 amino acids. Based on the CDR3 plus reference TRBV27 and TRBJ1-4, the full variable domain is EAQVTQNPRYLITVTGKKLTVTCSQNMNHEYMSWYRQDPGLGLRQIYYSMNVEVTDKGDVPEGYKVSRKEKRNFPLILESPSPNQTSLYFCASSLSFTNEKLFFGSGTQLSVL.

The chain couples TRBV4-3 to TRBJ2-4; D is possibly TRBD1 (6 bases). Germline V lookup: CDR1 LGHNA, CDR2 YSLEER. The V and J ends lost 0 bases and 1 base respectively, with 16 bases between them. There are 18 residues in the CDR3. The CDR3 reads CASSQDGQMFMAKNIQYF. CDR3 DNA sequence: TGCGCCAGCAGCCAAGACGGACAGATGTTTATGGCCAAAAACATTCAGTACTTC.

The genes are TRBV30 and TRBJ1-3; 9 bases are shared with TRBD1. Losses at the gene ends were 1 base for V and 3 bases for J; bases not matched to a gene: 7. The CDR3 totals 16 residues. Looked up from germline, CDR1 is GTSNPN and CDR2 is SVGIG (reference sequence). CDR3: CAWSATGGIFGNTIYF. The CDR3 DNA reads TGTGCCTGGAGTGCGACAGGGGGAATTTTTGGAAACACCATATATTTT. The variable domain in full, completed from reference TRBV30 and TRBJ1-3, reads SQTIHQWPATLVQPVGSPLSLECTVEGTSNPNLYWYRQAAGRGLQLLFYSVGIGQISSEVPQNLSASRPQDRQFILSSKKLLLSDSGFYLCAWSATGGIFGNTIYFGEGSWLTVV.